The 31 T cell receptor beta chains listed next were all sequenced from one sample in a study of blood T cells in healthy people across ages. For the second PCR, which ran for roughly 6 to 12 cycles, a sample-barcoded 5' primer and a J-beta primer mix were used. One entry per CDR3 protein, called by TCRdb with MiXCR from the 5' RACE reads. The sample lists about 930,000 distinct CDR3 sequences, 25% to 30% occurring once. These records were also assigned to another study, of T cells of mothers and their children.

What was sequenced was blood. Receptor source: a woman between 35 and 50 years old in good health.

The chain recombines TRBV28 with TRBJ2-7; 7 nucleotides align to TRBD1. The CDR3 is 14 amino acids. With V trimmed by 1 base and J by 2 bases, 2 bases remained unmatched. Germline loops: CDR1 MDHEN, CDR2 SYDVKM. The chain's CDR3 is CASSLFDRAYEQYF. The CDR3 DNA sequence: TGTGCCAGCAGTTTATTTGACAGGGCCTACGAGCAGTACTTC.

About this clonotype: One end of the junction is discordant with germline, which a read error may explain. This chain links TRBV20-1 with TRBJ1-2; possible D gene TRBD1, 6 bases. The germline V gene encodes CDR1 DFQATT and CDR2 SNEGSKA (reference sequence). This CDR3 spans 15 amino acids. CDR3 DNA sequence: TGCAGTGCCAGCGAGATGCTGGGGGGGCTCAATGGCTACATCTTC. Protein product: CSASEMLGGLNGYIF.

This clonotype was seen many times. The CDR3 reads CASSNKDRSYPEQYF. The CDR3 DNA reads as TGTGCCAGCAGCAACAAGGACAGGTCGTACCCCGAGCAGTACTTC. The chain recombines TRBV7-8 with TRBJ2-7, with TRBD1 matching 7 bases. This CDR3 comprises 15 residues. Germline CDR1 reads SGHVS; CDR2 reads FQNEAQ. V trimming: 5 bases; J trimming: 6 bases; junction bases outside the gene matches: 13.

This clonotype has at least ten counts. The V and J genes are TRBV7-9 and TRBJ1-2, with 7 bases lining up with TRBD1. This CDR3 region has 13 residues. From germline, CDR1 is SEHNR and CDR2 FQNEAQ (reference sequence). V was clipped by 5 bases and J by 6 bases; unmatched bases: 6. CDR3: CASSGTERDGYTF. CDR3 in DNA: TGTGCCAGCAGCGGGACAGAGAGGGATGGCTACACCTTC.

V and J are TRBV2 and TRBJ2-7, with 7 nucleotides matching TRBD1. This CDR3 has 15 residues. Trimming at V came to 6 bases and at J to 2 bases, leaving 10 bases not matched to a gene. Per germline, CDR1 SNHLY and CDR2 FYNNEI. In nucleotides, the CDR3 is TGTGCCAGCAGGGTCAGACAGGGTCCAGCCTACGAGCAGTACTTC. This gives the protein CASRVRQGPAYEQYF. Variable domain in full (rest from reference TRBV2 and TRBJ2-7): EPEVTQTPSHQVTQMGQEVILRCVPISNHLYFYWYRQILGQKVEFLVSFYNNEISEKSEIFDDQFSVERPDGSNFTLKIRSTKLEDSAMYFCASRVRQGPAYEQYFGPGTRLTVT.

This clonotype was observed at least ten times. The chain couples TRBV12-3 or TRBV12-4 to TRBJ2-1; 9 nucleotides line up with TRBD1. This CDR3 has 17 amino acids. The V and J ends lost 4 bases and 6 bases, in that order; junction bases with no gene match: 13. The CDR3 region is CASSSRLGTGNTNEQFF. The CDR3 bases are TGTGCCAGCAGTTCCCGCCTTGGGACAGGGAATACCAATGAGCAGTTCTTC.

The gene calls are TRBV4-2 and TRBJ1-2; D is unresolved. The CDR3 covers 16 residues. V lost 3 bases and J 6 bases, leaving 20 bases between the germline ends. The V gene's germline CDR1 is LGHNA and CDR2 YNFKEQ. This CDR3 is CASSQAVLDLIDGYTF. As DNA, the CDR3 is TGTGCCAGCAGCCAGGCGGTGCTTGATTTGATTGATGGCTACACCTTC.

The V gene is TRBV6-1, the J gene TRBJ2-1; 8 nucleotides agree with TRBD2. The V gene's germline CDR1 is MNHNS and CDR2 SASEGT. The CDR3 extends over 18 amino acids. The V gene end was trimmed by 0 bases and the J gene end by 0 bases; junction bases not matched to a gene: 7. This chain's CDR3 is CASSEALLGTSSYNEQFF. In DNA, the CDR3 is TGTGCCAGCAGTGAAGCGCTGCTTGGGACTAGCTCCTACAATGAGCAGTTCTTC.

This rearrangement joins TRBV9 to TRBJ1-1; 8 bases align to TRBD1. Germline V gene lookup returns CDR1 SGDLS and CDR2 YYNGEE. The CDR3 extends over 14 amino acids. J was trimmed by 9 bases and V by 4 bases; bases with no gene match: 11. The CDR3 nucleotides read TGTGCCAGCAGCCCCCAACCCGGACAGGGCCAAGCTTTCTTT. Residues: CASSPQPGQGQAFF.

The chain couples TRBV2 to TRBJ1-6; D call uncertain. Germline CDR1 SNHLY, CDR2 FYNNEI. The CDR3 consists of 11 residues. Deletions cut 8 bases from V and 7 bases from J, with 6 bases between. This CDR3 is CASGLNSPLHF. The CDR3 DNA follows: TGTGCCAGCGGACTGAATTCACCCCTCCACTTT.

This clonotype was observed many times. This chain links TRBV4-2 with TRBJ1-4; D uncertain. Per germline, CDR1 LGHNA and CDR2 YNFKEQ. The ends were cut back, 0 bases at V and 3 bases at J, with 8 bases in the middle. The CDR3 sequence is 15 residues long. CDR3: CASSQDRQSNEKLFF. DNA for the CDR3: TGTGCCAGCAGCCAAGATCGTCAGTCTAATGAAAAACTGTTTTTT.

A single count supports this clonotype. At one boundary the junction diverges from the germline segment, which might be a read error. V is TRBV7-2 and J is TRBJ2-4; tentative D call: TRBD1 (6 bases). The length of the CDR3 is 13 residues. Per the germline V gene, CDR1 is SGHTA and CDR2 is FQGNSA. In DNA, the CDR3 is TGTGCCAGCAGCTTTTCACTCGGGACACCGGCAGACTTC. Translating it yields CASSFSLGTPADF.

This clonotype was observed at least ten times. This CDR3 is CASSRKAGGETQYF. The CDR3 nucleotides are TGTGCCAGCAGCCGGAAAGCAGGAGGAGAGACCCAGTACTTC. This chain joins TRBV7-2 and TRBJ2-5; maybe TRBD2 (5 bases). Per germline, CDR1 SGHTA and CDR2 FQGNSA. The CDR3 totals 14 residues. V was pared by 5 bases and J by 4 bases, with 14 bases between. Supplemented by reference TRBV7-2 and TRBJ2-5, the full variable domain reads GAGVSQSPSNKVTEKGKDVELRCDPISGHTALYWYRQSLGQGLEFLIYFQGNSAPDKSGLPSDRFSAERTGGSVSTLTIQRTQQEDSAVYLCASSRKAGGETQYFGPGTRLLVL.

The chain couples TRBV12-3 or TRBV12-4 to TRBJ1-4; 9 bases map to TRBD1. The junction had 4 bases not matched to a gene; V was cut back by 3 bases and J by 5 bases. The CDR3 extends over 15 amino acids. The CDR3 DNA reads as TGTGCCAGCAGTTTCTCCGGGACAGGGAATGAAAAACTGTTTTTT. Encoded protein: CASSFSGTGNEKLFF.

The sample holds a few counts of this clonotype. The chain combines TRBV4-3 with TRBJ1-1; TRBD1 might be the D (5 bases). V was clipped by 8 bases and J by 4 bases, with 17 bases between them. This CDR3 spans 14 amino acids. CDR1 LGHNA and CDR2 YSLEER come from the germline V gene. DNA of the CDR3: TGCGCCAGCGCTCCCGGGGGATCGGTCACTGAAGCTTTCTTT. It translates to CASAPGGSVTEAFF.

The V gene is TRBV3-1, the J gene TRBJ1-1, with D maybe TRBD1 (6 bases). The ends were cut back, 3 bases at V and 2 bases at J, with 10 bases in the middle. Germline V lookup: CDR1 LGHDT, CDR2 YNNKEL (reference sequence). The CDR3 runs 14 residues. CDR3 amino acids: CASSQFGGNTEAFF. The CDR3 bases are TGTGCCAGCAGCCAGTTTGGGGGCAACACTGAAGCTTTCTTT.

This clonotype was seen a handful of times. One end of the junction varies from germline; a read error may be responsible. The chain joins TRBV4-1 to TRBJ2-1; 8 nucleotides line up with TRBD2. This CDR3 is 15 amino acids long. The V gene's germline CDR1 is MGHRA and CDR2 YSYEKL. Here the CDR3 reads CANSPRGAPDNEQFF. CDR3 nucleotide sequence: TGCGCCAACAGCCCGCGGGGGGCCCCCGACAATGAGCAGTTCTTC.

Regarding this clonotype: An end of the junction differs from the germline gene, which may be a read error. The V and J genes are TRBV27 and TRBJ2-1; 12 nucleotides match TRBD2. Germline V CDR1 and CDR2: MNHEY, SMNVEV (reference sequence). The CDR3 sequence is 14 residues long. The CDR3 DNA reads TGTGCCAGCAGGCTAGCGGGGGGGCCGAATGAGCGGTTCTTC. As protein: CASRLAGGPNERFF.

The table lists this clonotype with a few counts. This chain uses TRBV7-9 with TRBJ1-4, with D maybe TRBD1 (5 bases). The CDR3 spans 15 residues. V shed 5 bases and J shed 1 base, with 11 bases lying between them. Germline lookup yields CDR1 SEHNR and CDR2 FQNEAQ (reference sequence). The CDR3 bases are TGTGCCAGCAGCCCCTCGGGGGGAACTAATGAAAAACTGTTTTTT. This translates into CASSPSGGTNEKLFF.

This clonotype showed up just a few times. The chain links TRBV19 to TRBJ1-5; D not certain. V was cut by 4 bases and J by 0 bases, with 13 bases left in between. Germline assignment: CDR1 LNHDA and CDR2 SQIVND (reference sequence). CDR3 length equals 16 residues. The CDR3 spells CASSTRTVYSNQPQHF. The CDR3 DNA reads TGTGCCAGTAGTACCCGGACGGTTTATAGCAATCAGCCCCAGCATTTT. The variable domain in full, with the rest retrieved from reference TRBV19 and TRBJ1-5, is DGGITQSPKYLFRKEGQNVTLSCEQNLNHDAMYWYRQDPGQGLRLIYYSQIVNDFQKGDIAEGYSVSREKKESFPLTVTSAQKNPTAFYLCASSTRTVYSNQPQHFGDGTRLSIL.

This clonotype has a count of ten or more. The chain links TRBV20-1 to TRBJ2-7; D possibly corresponds to TRBD1 (6 bases). V was pared by 6 bases and J by 3 bases, with 15 bases between. Looked up from germline, CDR1 is DFQATT and CDR2 is SNEGSKA (reference sequence). This CDR3 spans 13 amino acids. Here the CDR3 reads CSAGHPGNYEQYF. The CDR3 bases are TGCAGTGCGGGACACCCCGGGAACTACGAGCAGTACTTC.

In this sample, this clonotype turned up many times. This CDR3 reads CASSFETAYEQYF. The CDR3, as DNA: TGTGCCAGCAGTTTCGAGACAGCCTACGAGCAGTACTTC. V usage is TRBV28 and J usage is TRBJ2-7; maybe TRBD1 (5 bases). The length of the CDR3 is 13 residues. V lost 3 bases and J 2 bases, leaving 8 bases between the germline ends. Germline V lookup: CDR1 MDHEN, CDR2 SYDVKM.

The chain employs TRBV7-9 and TRBJ1-1, with D perhaps TRBD1 (5 bases). CDR1 is SEHNR and CDR2 is FQNEAQ in the germline V gene (reference sequence). CDR3 length: 11 residues. V lost 5 bases and J lost 6, with 7 bases in between. For the CDR3, the DNA is TGTGCCAGCAGCATGACAGCTGAAGCTTTCTTT. Translated, it gives CASSMTAEAFF.

Of note for this clonotype: This may stem from a read error, because a much larger clone lies one nucleotide away. The V and J genes are TRBV5-5 and TRBJ1-6; D ambiguous. This CDR3 has 16 amino acids. V shed 3 bases and J shed 5 bases, with 15 bases lying between them. Germline CDR1 SGHKS, CDR2 YYEKEE (reference sequence). CDR3 sequence reads: CASSYQEGAHNSPLHF. CDR3 nucleotide sequence: TGTGCCAGCAGCTATCAGGAAGGCGCCCATAATTCACCCCTCCACTTT.

The chain uses TRBV5-1 and TRBJ2-7; D ambiguous. Germline CDR1 reads SGHRS; CDR2 reads YFSETQ. The CDR3 is 14 residues long. Trimming took 1 base from V and 2 from J, leaving 10 bases between them. CDR3 loop: CASSLHSTTYEQYF. The CDR3 DNA reads TGCGCCAGCAGCTTGCACAGCACAACCTACGAGCAGTACTTC.

The CDR3 nucleotides are TGTGCCAGCAGTCACCACAAGGGACTTCCGAACTCCTACAATGAGCAGTTCTTC. This gives the protein CASSHHKGLPNSYNEQFF. The rearrangement uses TRBV27 and TRBJ2-1; tentative D call: TRBD2 (6 bases). With 5 bases removed from V and 0 bases from J, the gap between germline ends came to 20 bases. The V gene's germline CDR1 is MNHEY and CDR2 SMNVEV (reference sequence). This CDR3 region has 18 residues.

The chain recombines TRBV5-5 with TRBJ1-3, with D perhaps matching TRBD1 (6 bases). CDR1 is SGHKS, CDR2 YYEKEE, per germline (reference sequence). V lost 2 bases and J 0 bases, leaving 9 bases between the germline ends. This CDR3 has 15 amino acids. In nucleotides, the CDR3 is TGTGCCAGCAGCTTCGGGGGCTACTCTGGAAACACCATATATTTT. Its translation: CASSFGGYSGNTIYF.

This clonotype was seen ten or more times. The chain couples TRBV29-1 to TRBJ2-3, with a tentative D call TRBD2 (5 bases). The CDR3 extends over 13 amino acids. V gave up 8 bases and J gave up 6 bases, with 18 bases separating them. From germline, CDR1 is SQVTM and CDR2 ANQGSEA. In nucleotides, the CDR3 is TGCAGCCACCCGGAGACTCCGGGGGATACGCAGTATTTT. The encoded protein is CSHPETPGDTQYF.

The chain uses TRBV6-6 and TRBJ2-2; 9 bases match TRBD1. The trim removed 4 bases at V and 5 bases at J, leaving 8 bases unmatched. Per germline, CDR1 MNHNY and CDR2 SVGAGI (reference sequence). The CDR3 has 16 residues. DNA for the CDR3: TGTGCCAGCAGTTCCCTACAGGGGGCCAGGACCGGGGAGCTGTTTTTT. It specifies CASSSLQGARTGELFF.

There are many counts of this clonotype. The V call is TRBV6-1, the J call TRBJ2-1; D perhaps matches TRBD1 (5 bases). The V gene lost 8 bases and the J gene lost 1 base, with 9 bases spanning the gap. There are 13 residues in the CDR3. CDR1 and CDR2 from the germline V gene are MNHNS and SASEGT. The CDR3 here is CASEKGSYNEQFF. CDR3 nucleotide sequence: TGTGCCAGCGAAAAGGGGTCCTACAATGAGCAGTTCTTC.

About this clonotype itself: A read error is possible here, since a much larger clone lies one base away. The chain has TRBV7-9 and TRBJ2-5, with TRBD1 identical over 7 bases. The CDR3 is made up of 17 amino acids. The germline V gene has CDR1 SEHNR and CDR2 FQNEAQ (reference sequence). CDR3 amino acids: CASSPKIAQQGQEAQYF. The DNA for the CDR3 is TGTGCCAGCAGCCCCAAAATCGCCCAACAGGGGCAAGAGGCCCAGTACTTC.